A single sample gave rise to the 30 T cell receptor beta chains below, sequenced in a study of T cells after yellow fever vaccination. MiXCR, applied by TCRdb to the 5' RACE reads, yields one record per CDR3 protein. This table holds roughly 150,000 distinct CDR3 sequences, approximately 7.7% found once. This specimen was CD4+ T cells sorted from PBMCs, taken 5 days after the yellow fever booster vaccination. These receptors came from a man aged 30 to 45 who received the YFV17D yellow fever vaccine.

This clonotype was seen more than once but under ten times. This CDR3 reads CASSPPDWNEQFF. In nucleotides, the CDR3 is TGTGCCAGCAGCCCCCCCGACTGGAATGAGCAGTTCTTC. The chain uses TRBV5-4 and TRBJ2-1; D is unresolved. The CDR3 covers 13 residues. Trimming took 4 bases from V and 7 from J, leaving 12 bases between them. Germline V gene lookup returns CDR1 SGHNT and CDR2 YYREEE (reference sequence).

This rearrangement joins TRBV20-1 to TRBJ2-5, with 11 bases lining up with TRBD2. Germline CDR1 reads DFQATT; CDR2 reads SNEGSKA (reference sequence). Trimming took 0 bases from V and 4 from J; bases not matched to a gene: 4. This CDR3 contains 15 residues. This chain's CDR3 is CSARDPGTSGETQYF. The CDR3 nucleotides read TGCAGTGCTAGAGACCCTGGGACTAGCGGAGAGACCCAGTACTTC.

This clonotype was recorded a few times. The V gene is TRBV9, the J gene TRBJ2-3; TRBD2 might be the D (6 bases). Trimming pared 5 bases from V and 8 bases from J, leaving 24 bases between. CDR3 length equals 16 residues. Germline V lookup: CDR1 SGDLS, CDR2 YYNGEE. The CDR3 loop reads CASSATPGLPLGTQYF. DNA of the CDR3: TGTGCCAGCAGTGCAACCCCGGGACTCCCATTGGGTACGCAGTATTTT.

The table lists this clonotype with many counts. This chain links TRBV12-5 with TRBJ2-1, with D unclear. The CDR3 consists of 11 residues. Germline V gene sequence: CDR1 LGHNT, CDR2 FRNRAP. Between the trimmed V and J ends, which lost 3 bases and 10 bases, there was a span of 7 bases. Here the CDR3 reads CASGLGYEQFF. The DNA for the CDR3 is TGTGCTAGTGGTTTAGGGTACGAGCAGTTCTTC. Drawing the rest from reference TRBV12-5 and TRBJ2-1, the complete variable domain is DARVTQTPRHKVTEMGQEVTMRCQPILGHNTVFWYRQTMMQGLELLAYFRNRAPLDDSGMPKDRFSAEMPDATLATLKIQPSEPRDSAVYFCASGLGYEQFFGPGTRLTVL.

At least ten counts were recorded for this clonotype. The chain joins TRBV5-1 to TRBJ2-2; TRBD2 might be the D (6 bases). From germline, CDR1 is SGHRS and CDR2 YFSETQ. This CDR3 comprises 15 residues. Trimming cost V 0 bases and J 2 bases, with 8 bases left between them. The CDR3, as DNA: TGCGCCAGCAGCTTGGGGGGACTTAACACCGGGGAGCTGTTTTTT. Translated: CASSLGGLNTGELFF.

This clonotype was seen repeatedly, ten times or more. The rearrangement uses TRBV12-3 or TRBV12-4 and TRBJ2-1; D gene uncertain. Between the trimmed V and J ends, which lost 6 bases and 2 bases, there was a span of 14 bases. The CDR3 contains 15 residues. This CDR3 is CASRPRTDTYNEQFF. For the CDR3, the DNA is TGTGCCAGCAGACCACGGACGGATACCTACAATGAGCAGTTCTTC.

This clonotype has a count of ten or more. The chain carries TRBV20-1 and TRBJ2-1; TRBD2 might be the D (5 bases). This CDR3 is built from 13 residues. Germline V lookup: CDR1 DFQATT, CDR2 SNEGSKA (reference sequence). With 5 bases removed from V and 7 bases from J, the gap between germline ends came to 15 bases. CDR3 DNA: TGCAGTGCTGGTCCCCTAGCCCAGAATGAGCAGTTCTTC. Residues: CSAGPLAQNEQFF.

As regards this clonotype: A much larger clone sits a single nucleotide away, making a read error possible. This rearrangement joins TRBV7-9 to TRBJ2-5; D is uncertain. The CDR3 is made up of 12 amino acids. The germline V gene encodes CDR1 SEHNR and CDR2 FQNEAQ (reference sequence). The CDR3 region is CASSTFQETLYF. CDR3 DNA sequence: TGTGCCAGCAGCACATTCCAAGAGACCCTGTACTTC.

At least ten counts were recorded for this clonotype. The rearrangement joins TRBV7-3 to TRBJ2-2; 16 bases fit TRBD2. Germline V gene lookup returns CDR1 SGHTA and CDR2 FQGTGA. J gave up 0 bases and V 4 bases, and 5 bases lay outside the gene matches. This CDR3 is built from 19 residues. This CDR3 is CASSSGLAGGRANTGELFF. CDR3 sequence (DNA): TGTGCCAGCAGCTCGGGACTAGCGGGAGGGCGCGCGAACACCGGGGAGCTGTTTTTT.

The table lists this clonotype with many counts. The V call is TRBV12-3 or TRBV12-4, the J call TRBJ2-3; D uncertain. The CDR3 runs 14 residues. V was trimmed by 2 bases and J by 0 bases, leaving 6 bases between them. The CDR3: CASSLTISTDTQYF. CDR3 coding DNA: TGTGCCAGCAGTTTAACAATTAGCACAGATACGCAGTATTTT.

This clonotype was picked up many times. The rearrangement uses TRBV29-1 and TRBJ1-2; 8 bases line up with TRBD1. Germline CDR1 is SQVTM and CDR2 is ANQGSEA. The CDR3 is 13 amino acids. The V segment lost 6 bases and the J segment 3 bases; nucleotides outside the gene matches: 6. DNA for the CDR3: TGCAGCGTAATAGACAGGGGAGACTATGGCTACACCTTC. This codes for CSVIDRGDYGYTF.

This clonotype was observed at least ten times. The chain links TRBV5-4 to TRBJ2-3; D is unresolved. Germline V lookup: CDR1 SGHNT, CDR2 YYREEE (reference sequence). This CDR3 comprises 15 residues. V shed 2 bases and J shed 0 bases, with 10 bases lying between them. The CDR3 is CASSLNWGSTDTQYF. Written as DNA, the CDR3 is TGTGCCAGCAGCTTAAACTGGGGAAGCACAGATACGCAGTATTTT.

Many counts were recorded for this clonotype. The chain joins TRBV10-3 to TRBJ2-1, with TRBD1 as a possible D gene (5 bases). V dropped 2 bases and J dropped 10 bases, with 6 bases sitting between them. The CDR3 has 11 amino acids. The germline V gene has CDR1 ENHRY and CDR2 SYGVKD. CDR3 region: CAISERGEQFF. CDR3 DNA sequence: TGTGCCATCAGTGAGAGGGGAGAGCAGTTCTTC.

This clonotype was seen at least ten times. This sequence joins TRBV3-1 and TRBJ1-2; D is uncertain. The V gene's germline CDR1 is LGHDT and CDR2 YNNKEL (reference sequence). The CDR3 sequence is 13 residues long. V lost 0 bases and J 4 bases, leaving 6 bases between the germline ends. CDR3 sequence reads: CASSQDLLYGYTF. CDR3 nucleotide sequence: TGTGCCAGCAGCCAAGATCTACTCTATGGCTACACCTTC. Drawing the rest from reference TRBV3-1 and TRBJ1-2, the complete variable domain is DTAVSQTPKYLVTQMGNDKSIKCEQNLGHDTMYWYKQDSKKFLKIMFSYNNKELIINETVPNRFSPKSPDKAHLNLHINSLELGDSAVYFCASSQDLLYGYTFGSGTRLTVV.

This clonotype occurred many times. The chain carries TRBV5-1 and TRBJ2-1, with D possibly matching TRBD1 (6 bases). The CDR3 sequence is 15 residues long. Trimming took off 3 bases at V and 2 bases at J, with 12 bases between the two ends. Per germline, CDR1 SGHRS and CDR2 YFSETQ. The CDR3 bases are TGCGCCAGCAGCTCAGGGGAGACTACCTACAATGAGCAGTTCTTC. It codes for CASSSGETTYNEQFF.

This clonotype was counted many times. The CDR3 reads CASARGTSSTDTQYF. In DNA, the CDR3 is TGTGCCAGCGCACGGGGGACTTCTAGCACAGATACGCAGTATTTT. The chain uses TRBV11-2 and TRBJ2-3, with a possible D match to TRBD2 (6 bases). In germline, CDR1 is SGHAT, CDR2 FQNNGV. CDR3 length: 15 amino acids. V was trimmed by 8 bases and J by 0 bases, leaving 15 bases between them.

This clonotype was picked up many times. V gene TRBV18 combines with J gene TRBJ2-3, with 12 positions matching TRBD1. The germline V gene encodes CDR1 KGHSH and CDR2 LQKENI. The length of the CDR3 is 15 residues. V lost 6 bases to trimming and J lost 4 bases; unmatched junction nucleotides: 5. CDR3 protein: CASSGDRGQADTQYF. DNA for the CDR3: TGTGCCAGCTCCGGGGACAGGGGGCAAGCAGATACGCAGTATTTT.

The table lists this clonotype with many counts. V is TRBV6-5 and J is TRBJ2-1; the D gene could be TRBD1 or TRBD2 (5 bases each). CDR1 and CDR2 (germline): MNHEY, SVGAGI. This CDR3 contains 17 residues. Deletions cut 2 bases from V and 4 bases from J, with 18 bases between. The CDR3 nucleotides are TGTGCCAGCAGTTACGTGGGGGTTTTGGGAGCGTACAATGAGCAGTTCTTC. Translation: CASSYVGVLGAYNEQFF.

This clonotype has at least ten counts. The chain links TRBV7-2 to TRBJ2-3; 12 positions agree with TRBD2. The CDR3 length is 14 residues. Germline CDR1 reads SGHTA; CDR2 reads FQGNSA. Trimming removed 8 bases from V and 0 bases from J; junction bases left unmatched: 0. The CDR3 loop reads CASGTSGSTDTQYF. CDR3 sequence (DNA): TGTGCCAGCGGGACTAGCGGGAGCACAGATACGCAGTATTTT. The variable domain in full, with the rest retrieved from reference TRBV7-2 and TRBJ2-3, is GAGVSQSPSNKVTEKGKDVELRCDPISGHTALYWYRQSLGQGLEFLIYFQGNSAPDKSGLPSDRFSAERTGGSVSTLTIQRTQQEDSAVYLCASGTSGSTDTQYFGPGTRLTVL.

This clonotype was seen ten or more times. V is TRBV30 and J is TRBJ2-1, with D unresolved. The V end lost 2 bases, the J end lost 8 bases, and 7 bases lay between the germline ends. The CDR3 has 11 amino acids. Germline CDR1 and CDR2: GTSNPN and SVGIG (reference sequence). CDR3 sequence reads: CAWSPLDEQFF. The CDR3 bases are TGTGCCTGGAGTCCCCTGGATGAGCAGTTCTTC.

In this sample, this clonotype turned up many times. This chain joins TRBV25-1 and TRBJ2-1; D is tentatively TRBD1 or TRBD2 (5 bases each). Between the trimmed V and J ends, which lost 4 bases and 10 bases, there was a span of 14 bases. CDR1 MGHDK and CDR2 SYGVNS come from the germline V gene. This CDR3 contains 13 residues. The CDR3 DNA reads TGTGCCAGCAGTGTATGGGACGGGTACGAGCAGTTCTTC. Its translation is CASSVWDGYEQFF.

This clonotype was detected ten times or more. The rearrangement uses TRBV7-9 and TRBJ2-1; 12 bases map to TRBD2. The CDR3 contains 16 residues. The germline V gene encodes CDR1 SEHNR and CDR2 FQNEAQ (reference sequence). J lost 11 bases, V lost 0 bases, and 8 bases had no gene match. The CDR3 loop is CASSLAEGTSGPQQFF. In DNA form, the CDR3 reads TGTGCCAGCAGCTTAGCGGAGGGGACTAGCGGGCCCCAGCAGTTCTTC.

This clonotype was picked up many times. J is TRBJ2-1 and V is TRBV6-6; D uncertain. This CDR3 spans 13 amino acids. The ends were cut back, 4 bases at V and 5 bases at J, with 9 bases in the middle. Germline V gene lookup returns CDR1 MNHNY and CDR2 SVGAGI (reference sequence). CDR3 bases: TGTGCCAGCAGTTCCCCTATAAACAATGAGCAGTTCTTC. Translated: CASSSPINNEQFF.

The sample holds many counts of this clonotype. This CDR3 is CASGGQGALNSPLHF. The CDR3 DNA reads TGTGCCAGCGGCGGACAGGGGGCGCTAAATTCACCCCTCCACTTT. The chain combines TRBV27 with TRBJ1-6, with TRBD1 matching over 11 bases. Germline trimming cut 8 bases from V and 7 bases from J; bases unmatched to any gene: 7. The CDR3 sequence is 15 residues long. CDR1 is MNHEY, CDR2 SMNVEV, per germline (reference sequence).

This clonotype has at least ten counts. The chain is built from TRBV5-1 and TRBJ2-3; TRBD2 aligns across 12 bases. Trimming cost V 2 bases and J 4 bases; bases outside gene matches: 8. The CDR3 is 17 residues long. In germline, CDR1 is SGHRS, CDR2 YFSETQ. The CDR3 loop reads CASSFPSGRAGADTQYF. The CDR3 DNA follows: TGCGCCAGCAGCTTCCCTAGCGGGAGGGCCGGTGCAGATACGCAGTATTTT.

The table lists this clonotype with many counts. The chain couples TRBV11-2 to TRBJ1-4, with D possibly matching TRBD1 (5 bases). V lost 5 bases and J 4 bases, leaving 14 bases between the germline ends. The CDR3 consists of 15 residues. Germline V gene lookup returns CDR1 SGHAT and CDR2 FQNNGV. The CDR3 here is CASSPLGRGNEKLFF. The CDR3 region has the DNA TGTGCCAGCAGCCCCTTGGGGAGGGGTAATGAAAAACTGTTTTTT.

There are many counts of this clonotype. The V gene is TRBV20-1, the J gene TRBJ2-3; D possibly corresponds to TRBD2 (6 bases). Trimming took 1 base from V and 8 from J, leaving 19 bases between them. The germline CDR1 and CDR2 sequences are DFQATT and SNEGSKA (reference sequence). The CDR3 runs 15 residues. CDR3 DNA sequence: TGCAGTGCTAGAGTTGTCGGGCGGCGGGACGGTACGCAGTATTTT. Protein: CSARVVGRRDGTQYF.

This clonotype was observed a few times. The chain has TRBV6-5 and TRBJ2-6; 7 nucleotides agree with TRBD1. CDR1 is MNHEY and CDR2 is SVGAGI in the germline V gene. CDR3 size: 17 residues. The junction had 7 bases not matched to a gene; V was cut back by 3 bases and J by 2 bases. CDR3 in DNA: TGTGCCAGCAGTTATAACAGGGGCTTGCCTGGGGCCAACGTCCTGACTTTC. Amino acid sequence: CASSYNRGLPGANVLTF.

This clonotype was seen ten or more times. The V and J genes are TRBV5-1 and TRBJ2-1; maybe TRBD1 (6 bases). This CDR3 has 14 residues. Trimming took off 6 bases at V and 6 bases at J, with 16 bases between the two ends. The germline V gene has CDR1 SGHRS and CDR2 YFSETQ. This CDR3 reads CASNHGGQRNEQFF. As DNA, the CDR3 is TGCGCCAGCAACCACGGTGGACAGCGCAATGAGCAGTTCTTC.

Details on this clonotype: One base away lies a much larger clone, so this may be a sequencing read error. The chain combines TRBV11-2 with TRBJ2-3, with 10 positions matching TRBD2. The J segment lost 0 bases and the V segment lost 4 bases, leaving 7 bases of the junction unmatched. Germline CDR1 SGHAT, CDR2 FQNNGV. The CDR3 runs to 17 residues. CDR3 DNA sequence: TGTGCCAGCAGCTACACAGCGGGAGGGCTCAGCACAGATACGCAGTATTTT. This translates into CASSYTAGGLSTDTQYF.